This T cell receptor (beta chain) was sequenced during a study of blood T cell repertoires in COVID-19. Study-wide context: T cells, B-cell-depleted T cells, or PBMCs supplied cDNA or gDNA.

Assay used: immunoSEQ multiplex PCR; TCRdb lists only in-frame clones, some missing. The sample holds some 100,000 clones, roughly 92% seen once. This clone was counted a few times. This CDR3 is 14 amino acids long. Trimming cost V 4 bases and J 9 bases, with 18 bases left between them. Germline V gene lookup returns CDR1 KGHDR and CDR2 SFDVKD. Specimen: peripheral blood. This rearrangement joins TRBV24-1 to TRBJ2-7, with D possibly matching TRBD1 (6 bases). The TCR comes from a man aged 50-59 years with active COVID-19. The CDR3 reads CATSERDRIQGQYF. The CDR3 nucleotides read TGTGCCACCAGTGAACGCGACAGGATCCAGGGGCAGTACTTC.